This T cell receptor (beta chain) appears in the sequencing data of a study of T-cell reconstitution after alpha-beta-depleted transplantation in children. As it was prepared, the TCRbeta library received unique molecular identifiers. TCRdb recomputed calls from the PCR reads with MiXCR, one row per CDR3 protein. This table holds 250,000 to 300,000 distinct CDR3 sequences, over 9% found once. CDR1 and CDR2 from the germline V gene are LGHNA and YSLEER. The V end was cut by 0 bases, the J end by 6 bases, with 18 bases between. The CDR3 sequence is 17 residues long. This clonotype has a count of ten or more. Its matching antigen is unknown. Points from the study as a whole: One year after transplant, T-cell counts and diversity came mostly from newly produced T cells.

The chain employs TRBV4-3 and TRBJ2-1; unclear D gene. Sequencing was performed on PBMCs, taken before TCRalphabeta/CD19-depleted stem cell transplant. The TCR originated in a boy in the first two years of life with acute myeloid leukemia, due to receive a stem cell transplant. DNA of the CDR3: TGCGCCAGCAGCCAAGAGTCCTTGGCCCCCCTCTTCAATGAGCAGTTCTTC. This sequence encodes CASSQESLAPLFNEQFF.